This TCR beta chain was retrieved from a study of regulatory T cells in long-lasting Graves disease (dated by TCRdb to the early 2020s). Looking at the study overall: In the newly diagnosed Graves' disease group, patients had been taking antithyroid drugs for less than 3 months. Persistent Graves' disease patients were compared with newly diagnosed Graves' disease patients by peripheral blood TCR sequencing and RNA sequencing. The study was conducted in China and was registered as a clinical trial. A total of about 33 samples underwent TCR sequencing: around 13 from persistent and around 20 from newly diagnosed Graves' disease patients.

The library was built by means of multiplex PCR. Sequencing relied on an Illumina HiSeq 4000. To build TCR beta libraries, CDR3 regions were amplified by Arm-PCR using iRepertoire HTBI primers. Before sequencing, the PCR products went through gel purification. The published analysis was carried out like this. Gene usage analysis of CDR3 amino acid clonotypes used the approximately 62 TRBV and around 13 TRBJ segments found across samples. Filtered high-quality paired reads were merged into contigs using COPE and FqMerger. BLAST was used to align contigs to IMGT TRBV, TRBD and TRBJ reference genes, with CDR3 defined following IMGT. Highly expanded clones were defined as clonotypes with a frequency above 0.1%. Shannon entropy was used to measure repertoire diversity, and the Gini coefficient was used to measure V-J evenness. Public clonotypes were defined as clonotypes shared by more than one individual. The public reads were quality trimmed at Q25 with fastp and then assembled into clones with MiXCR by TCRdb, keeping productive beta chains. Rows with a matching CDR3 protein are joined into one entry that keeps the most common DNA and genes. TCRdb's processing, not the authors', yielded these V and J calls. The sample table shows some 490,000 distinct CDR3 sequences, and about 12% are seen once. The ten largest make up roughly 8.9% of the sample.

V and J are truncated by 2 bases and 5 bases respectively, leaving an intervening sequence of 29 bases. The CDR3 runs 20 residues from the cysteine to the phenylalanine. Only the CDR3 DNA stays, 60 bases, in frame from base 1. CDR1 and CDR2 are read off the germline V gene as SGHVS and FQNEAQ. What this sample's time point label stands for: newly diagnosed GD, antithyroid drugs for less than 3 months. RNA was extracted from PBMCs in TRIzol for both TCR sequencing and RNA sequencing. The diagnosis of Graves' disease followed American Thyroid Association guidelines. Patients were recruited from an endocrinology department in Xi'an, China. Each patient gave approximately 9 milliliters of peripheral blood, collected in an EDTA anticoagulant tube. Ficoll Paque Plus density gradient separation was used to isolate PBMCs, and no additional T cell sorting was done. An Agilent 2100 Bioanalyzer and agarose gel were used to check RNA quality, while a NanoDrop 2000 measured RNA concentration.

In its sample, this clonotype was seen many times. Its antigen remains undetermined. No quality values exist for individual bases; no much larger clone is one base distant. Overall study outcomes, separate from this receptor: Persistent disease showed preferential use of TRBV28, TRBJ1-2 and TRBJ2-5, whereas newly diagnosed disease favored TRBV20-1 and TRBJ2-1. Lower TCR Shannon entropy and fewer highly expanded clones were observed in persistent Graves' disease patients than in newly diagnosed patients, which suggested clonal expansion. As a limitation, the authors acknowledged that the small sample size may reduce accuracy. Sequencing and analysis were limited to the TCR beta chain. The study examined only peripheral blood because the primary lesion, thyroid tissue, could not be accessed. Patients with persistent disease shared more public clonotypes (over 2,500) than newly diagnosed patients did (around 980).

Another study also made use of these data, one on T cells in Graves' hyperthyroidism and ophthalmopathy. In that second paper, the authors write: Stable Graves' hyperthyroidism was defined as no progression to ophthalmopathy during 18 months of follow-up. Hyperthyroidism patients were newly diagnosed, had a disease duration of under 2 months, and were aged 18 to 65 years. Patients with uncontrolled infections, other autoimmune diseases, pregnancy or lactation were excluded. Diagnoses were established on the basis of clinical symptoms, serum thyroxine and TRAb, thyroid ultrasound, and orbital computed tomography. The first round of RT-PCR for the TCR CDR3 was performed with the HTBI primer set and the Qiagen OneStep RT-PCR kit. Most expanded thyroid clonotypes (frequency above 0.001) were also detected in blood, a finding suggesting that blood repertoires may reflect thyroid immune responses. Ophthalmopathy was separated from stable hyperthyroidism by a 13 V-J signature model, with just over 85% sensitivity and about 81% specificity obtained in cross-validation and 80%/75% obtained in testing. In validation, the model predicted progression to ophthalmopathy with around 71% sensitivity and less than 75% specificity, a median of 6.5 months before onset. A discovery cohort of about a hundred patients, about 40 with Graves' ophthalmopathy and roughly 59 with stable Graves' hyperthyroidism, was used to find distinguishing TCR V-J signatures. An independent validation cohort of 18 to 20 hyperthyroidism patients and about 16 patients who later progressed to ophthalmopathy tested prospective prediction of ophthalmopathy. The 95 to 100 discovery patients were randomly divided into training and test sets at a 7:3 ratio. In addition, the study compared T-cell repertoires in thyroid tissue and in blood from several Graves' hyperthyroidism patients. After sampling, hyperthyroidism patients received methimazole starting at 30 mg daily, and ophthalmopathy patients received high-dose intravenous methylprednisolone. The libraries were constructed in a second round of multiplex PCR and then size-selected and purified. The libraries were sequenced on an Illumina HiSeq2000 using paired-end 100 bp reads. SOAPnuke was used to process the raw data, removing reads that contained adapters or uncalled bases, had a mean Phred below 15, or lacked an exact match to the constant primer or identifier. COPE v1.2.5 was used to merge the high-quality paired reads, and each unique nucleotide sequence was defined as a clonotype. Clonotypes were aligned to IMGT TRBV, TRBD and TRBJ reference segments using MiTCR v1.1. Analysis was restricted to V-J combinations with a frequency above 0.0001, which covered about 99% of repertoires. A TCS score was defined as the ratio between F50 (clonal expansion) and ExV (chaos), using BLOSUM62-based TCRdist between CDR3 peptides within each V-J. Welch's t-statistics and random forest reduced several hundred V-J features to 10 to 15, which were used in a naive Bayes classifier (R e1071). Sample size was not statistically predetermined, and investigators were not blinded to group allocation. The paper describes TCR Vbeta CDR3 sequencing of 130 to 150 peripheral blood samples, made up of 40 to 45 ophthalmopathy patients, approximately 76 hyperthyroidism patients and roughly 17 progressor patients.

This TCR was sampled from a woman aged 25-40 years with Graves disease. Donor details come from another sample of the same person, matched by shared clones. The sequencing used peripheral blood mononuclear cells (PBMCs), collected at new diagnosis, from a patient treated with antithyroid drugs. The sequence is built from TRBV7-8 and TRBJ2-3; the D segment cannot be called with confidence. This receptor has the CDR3 CASSLRPRLDPTLGIDTQYF. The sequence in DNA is TGTGCCAGCAGCTTAAGACCCCGTCTAGACCCCACCCTAGGGATAGATACGCAGTATTTT.